A selection of T cell receptor beta chains follows, all from one sample in a study of shared clonotypes between healthy human individuals. TCRdb keeps only in-frame clones here, not all; method: immunoSEQ multiplex PCR. The sample consists of hundreds of thousands of clones, almost 95% of them appearing once. The sequenced material came from naive CD8+ T cells sorted from blood. The receptor source for this set is a man younger than 40 in good health. The CDR3 runs from the conserved cysteine through the conserved F or W. Fields, in order: CDR3 length, J gene, clone size, D gene, V gene, CDR3 DNA, CDR3 protein. The D gene is left open where the match is weak. Clone sizes are given selectively: once, few, many, or a class where the clone is expanded.

14,TRBJ1-5,.,.,TRBV21-1,TGTGCCAGCAGCTCACGACAGGGGCATCAGCCCCAGCATTTT,CASSSRQGHQPQHF
14,TRBJ2-5,once,.,TRBV30,TGTGCCTGGAGTGGGGGGCTGCGCCAAGAGACCCAGTACTTC,CAWSGGLRQETQYF
16,TRBJ2-7,.,TRBD2,TRBV4-1,TGCGCCAGCAGCCAAGACCCGGGAGGCCACTCCTACGAGCAGTACTTC,CASSQDPGGHSYEQYF
13,TRBJ2-2,.,.,TRBV6-1,TGTGCCAGTTCTGAGAGGGGATTCCGGGAGCTGTTTTTT,CASSERGFRELFF
17,TRBJ2-1,.,TRBD1,TRBV2,TGTGCCAGCAGTGAAGCTCGGACTCGACAGGGTTGCAATGAGCAGTTCTTC,CASSEARTRQGCNEQFF
17,TRBJ2-1,.,TRBD2,TRBV2,TGTGCCAGCACTAAACACTGGACTAGCGGAAGTAACAATGAGCAGTTCTTC,CASTKHWTSGSNNEQFF
14,TRBJ2-7,.,TRBD1,TRBV4-3,TGCGCCAGCAGCCCAAGGACAGGGAGCTACGAGCAGTACTTC,CASSPRTGSYEQYF
19,TRBJ2-7,.,.,TRBV28,TGTGCCAGCAGTTTACTCGTCGCTCGAGGGCCTAGCGACTCCTACGAGCAGTACTTC,CASSLLVARGPSDSYEQYF
14,TRBJ2-7,.,.,TRBV10-2,TGCGCCAGCACCCACCCACAGGGTGTCCACGAGCAGTACTTC,CASTHPQGVHEQYF
19,TRBJ2-1,.,.,TRBV9,TGTGCCAGCAGCGTAGGTCTTGTGGATTCTGTCTTGGGGTTCGATGAGCAGTTCTTC,CASSVGLVDSVLGFDEQFF
17,TRBJ2-7,.,.,TRBV18,TGTGCCAGCTCACCCTTAGCTCTCGACAAGGCCAACTACGAGCAGTACTTC,CASSPLALDKANYEQYF
15,TRBJ1-2,.,.,TRBV13,TGTGCCAGCAGCCAAACCGGGACTCGAGCTGATGGCTACACCTTC,CASSQTGTRADGYTF
15,TRBJ2-1,.,.,TRBV6-5,TGTGCCAGCAGTTCTGGTGGCCCCATCTACAATGAGCAGTTCTTC,CASSSGGPIYNEQFF
14,TRBJ2-3,.,.,TRBV10-1,TGCGCCAGCAGTGAGGGTCTCGGGGAGGATACGCAGTATTTT,CASSEGLGEDTQYF
16,TRBJ1-3,.,.,TRBV6-6,TGTGCCAGCAGCCGTCGAGGGGAGGTCCCTGGAAACACCATATATTTT,CASSRRGEVPGNTIYF
16,TRBJ1-2,.,TRBD1,TRBV5-8,TGTGCCAGCACCCGCGGGACAGGGGGCGATATCTATGGCTACACCTTC,CASTRGTGGDIYGYTF
17,TRBJ2-1,.,TRBD2,TRBV7-6,TGTGCCAGCAGCTTACGTGCCGGGACTAACTCCTACAATGAGCAGTTCTTC,CASSLRAGTNSYNEQFF
14,TRBJ1-5,.,TRBD1,TRBV19,TGTGCCAGCCGGGACAGGGGTAACAATCAGCCCCAGCATTTT,CASRDRGNNQPQHF
15,TRBJ1-2,.,TRBD1,TRBV5-6,TGTGCCAGCAGCGACTACAACAGGGGCCACTATGGCTACACCTTC,CASSDYNRGHYGYTF
15,TRBJ1-4,.,.,TRBV7-9,TGTGCCAGCAGCTTATACATAGGTGGTAATGAAAAACTGTTTTTT,CASSLYIGGNEKLFF
15,TRBJ2-7,.,.,TRBV7-7,TGTGCCAGCAGCTTAGGACCAGGAATCAACTACGAGCAGTACTTC,CASSLGPGINYEQYF
15,TRBJ2-1,few,TRBD2,TRBV6-6,TGTGCCAGCAGTTACTCTGGCGGGAGGGCTCATGAGCAGTTCTTC,CASSYSGGRAHEQFF
15,TRBJ2-7,.,TRBD1,TRBV27,TGTGCCAGCAGTTTGAGGACAGGGAACACCTACGAGCAGTACTTC,CASSLRTGNTYEQYF
14,TRBJ2-2,.,.,TRBV10-2,TGCGCCAGCAGTGAACTAGCGAACACCGGGGAGCTGTTTTTT,CASSELANTGELFF
15,TRBJ2-5,.,TRBD1,TRBV9,TGTGCCAGCAGCGTAGATCACAGGGGGCAGGAGACCCAGTACTTC,CASSVDHRGQETQYF
12,TRBJ2-3,.,.,TRBV5-4,TGTGCCAGCAGCCTGGCTACAGATACGCAGTATTTT,CASSLATDTQYF
14,TRBJ2-7,.,.,TRBV27,TGTGCCAGCAGTTCGCGCCTTTTCGACTACGAGCAGTACTTC,CASSSRLFDYEQYF
14,TRBJ2-5,.,TRBD2,TRBV2,TGTGCCAGCAGTGCGGGACTAGCAAAAGAGACCCAGTACTTC,CASSAGLAKETQYF
14,TRBJ2-1,.,TRBD2,TRBV7-2,TGTGCCAGCAGCACTCTAGCGGGCTACAATGAGCAGTTCTTC,CASSTLAGYNEQFF
16,TRBJ2-7,.,.,TRBV6-6,TGTGCCAGCAGTTACTGGAAGACAGCGGCCTCCTACGAGCAGTACTTC,CASSYWKTAASYEQYF
17,TRBJ1-3,.,TRBD1,TRBV28,TGTGCCAGCAGATCTACCGGGACAGGGGCTATAGGAAACACCATATATTTT,CASRSTGTGAIGNTIYF
16,TRBJ2-1,.,TRBD2,TRBV6-6,TGTGCCAGCAGTTACTCGAACAGCGGGGGACACAATGAGCAGTTCTTC,CASSYSNSGGHNEQFF
17,TRBJ2-7,.,TRBD2,TRBV4-3,TGCGCCAGCAGCCAAGCGGGGACTAGCGGGAGTATGGGCGAGCAGTACTTC,CASSQAGTSGSMGEQYF
18,TRBJ2-7,.,TRBD1,TRBV10-3,TGTGCCATCAGTGGGTCAGCCTCCAGGGACAGGAGCTCCTACGAGCAGTACTTC,CAISGSASRDRSSYEQYF
15,TRBJ2-1,.,TRBD2,TRBV18,TGTGCCAGCTCACCCCCGGGACTACCGAACAATGAGCAGTTCTTC,CASSPPGLPNNEQFF
14,TRBJ2-1,.,TRBD2,TRBV6-1,TGTGCCAGCAGCGGACTAGCGGGGGCAAATGAGCAGTTCTTC,CASSGLAGANEQFF
11,TRBJ1-5,many,.,TRBV28,TGTGCCAGCAGTTTAGGTCAGCCCCAGCATTTT,CASSLGQPQHF
13,TRBJ2-1,.,TRBD2,TRBV5-1,TGCGCCAGCCGGGGGGACGAAAACAATGAGCAGTTCTTC,CASRGDENNEQFF
15,TRBJ2-5,.,.,TRBV9,TGTGCCAGCAGCGTTAGGGGTTCGGGCCAAGAGACCCAGTACTTC,CASSVRGSGQETQYF